At least ten counts were recorded for the clone carrying this TCR beta chain. Its antigen is currently unknown. Its ends do not fully match the called genes, so a read error is possible. The CDR3 has 14 residues. Germline assignment: CDR1 MGHRA and CDR2 YSYEKL. One entry per CDR3 protein, called by TCRdb with MiXCR from the reads. The table lists about 770,000 distinct CDR3 sequences, 25% to 30% of them singletons. The data originate from a study of T cell repertoires in cytomegalovirus infection. Points from the study as a whole: Cumulative frequency of public TCR beta families picked out carriers of CMV plus the relevant HLA.

This chain connects TRBV4-1 to TRBJ1-1; D remains ambiguous. The sample was cultured CD8+ T cells from PBMCs, taken from culture after CMV antigen stimulation. This TCR derives from a human donor in good health (CMV status not recorded). Some clones in this sample may be carry-over from other donors' samples. For the CDR3, the DNA is TGTGCCAGCAGCCAAGCCCGGGTTAACACTGAAGCTTTCTTT. This encodes CASSQARVNTEAFF.